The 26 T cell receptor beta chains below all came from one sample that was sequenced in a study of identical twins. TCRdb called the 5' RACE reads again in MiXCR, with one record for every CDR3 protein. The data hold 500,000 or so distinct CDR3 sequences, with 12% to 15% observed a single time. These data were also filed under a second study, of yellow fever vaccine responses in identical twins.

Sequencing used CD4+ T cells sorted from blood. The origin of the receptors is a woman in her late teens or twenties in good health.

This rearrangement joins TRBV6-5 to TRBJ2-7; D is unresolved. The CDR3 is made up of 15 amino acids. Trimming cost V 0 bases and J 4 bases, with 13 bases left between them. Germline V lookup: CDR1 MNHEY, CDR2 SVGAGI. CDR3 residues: CASSYSWADVYEQYF. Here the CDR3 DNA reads TGTGCCAGCAGTTACTCTTGGGCGGACGTATACGAGCAGTACTTC.

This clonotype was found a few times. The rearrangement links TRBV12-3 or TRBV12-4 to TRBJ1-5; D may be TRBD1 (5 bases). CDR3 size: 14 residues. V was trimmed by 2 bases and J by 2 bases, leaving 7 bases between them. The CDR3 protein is CASSLRDGNQPQHF. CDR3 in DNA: TGTGCCAGCAGTTTACGGGACGGCAATCAGCCCCAGCATTTT.

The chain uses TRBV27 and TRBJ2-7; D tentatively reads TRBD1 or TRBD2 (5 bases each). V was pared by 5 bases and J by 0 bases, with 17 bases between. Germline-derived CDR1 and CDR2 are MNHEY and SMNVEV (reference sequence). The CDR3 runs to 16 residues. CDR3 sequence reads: CASSTRDPMNSYEQYF. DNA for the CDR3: TGTGCCAGCAGTACTCGGGACCCCATGAACTCCTACGAGCAGTACTTC.

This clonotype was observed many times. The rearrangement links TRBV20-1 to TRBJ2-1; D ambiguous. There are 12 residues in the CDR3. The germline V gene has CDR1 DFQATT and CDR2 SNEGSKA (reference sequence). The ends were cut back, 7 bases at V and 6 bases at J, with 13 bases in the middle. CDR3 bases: TGCAGTGTGGAGCTGCCCCCCAATGAGCAGTTCTTC. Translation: CSVELPPNEQFF.

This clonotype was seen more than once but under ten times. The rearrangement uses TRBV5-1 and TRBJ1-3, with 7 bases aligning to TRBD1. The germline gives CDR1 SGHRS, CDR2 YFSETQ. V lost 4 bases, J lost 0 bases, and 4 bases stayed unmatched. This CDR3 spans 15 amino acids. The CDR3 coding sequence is TGCGCCAGCAGCGGGGGACAGAGCTCTGGAAACACCATATATTTT. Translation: CASSGGQSSGNTIYF.

CDR3 sequence (DNA): TGCGCCAGCAGCCCGGGGGACAGCTCCTACAATGAGCAGTTCTTC. Translation: CASSPGDSSYNEQFF. The chain is built from TRBV5-1 and TRBJ2-1; D might be TRBD1 (7 bases). The CDR3 has 15 residues. Per germline, CDR1 SGHRS and CDR2 YFSETQ. V shed 4 bases and J shed 0 bases, with 11 bases lying between them.

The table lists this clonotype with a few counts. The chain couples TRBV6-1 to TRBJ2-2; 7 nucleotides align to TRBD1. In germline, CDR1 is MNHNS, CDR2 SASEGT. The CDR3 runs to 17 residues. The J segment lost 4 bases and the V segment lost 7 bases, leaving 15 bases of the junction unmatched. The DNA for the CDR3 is TGTGCCAGCATACCGGACAGGACGGTGGGATCCACCGGGGAGCTGTTTTTT. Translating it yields CASIPDRTVGSTGELFF.

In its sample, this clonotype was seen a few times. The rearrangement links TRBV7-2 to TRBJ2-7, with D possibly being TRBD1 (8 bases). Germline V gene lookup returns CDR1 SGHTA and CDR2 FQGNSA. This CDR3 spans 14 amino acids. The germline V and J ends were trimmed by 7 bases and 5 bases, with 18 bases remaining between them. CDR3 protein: CASTSTGGDHEQYF. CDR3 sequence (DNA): TGTGCCAGCACCTCCACAGGGGGGGACCACGAGCAGTACTTC.

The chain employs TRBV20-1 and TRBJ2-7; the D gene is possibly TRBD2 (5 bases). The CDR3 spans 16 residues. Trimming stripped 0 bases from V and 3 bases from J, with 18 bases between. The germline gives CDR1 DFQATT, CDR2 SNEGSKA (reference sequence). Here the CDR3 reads CSARDLNGISHYEQYF. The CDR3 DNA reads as TGCAGTGCTAGAGATTTGAACGGGATCTCCCACTACGAGCAGTACTTC.

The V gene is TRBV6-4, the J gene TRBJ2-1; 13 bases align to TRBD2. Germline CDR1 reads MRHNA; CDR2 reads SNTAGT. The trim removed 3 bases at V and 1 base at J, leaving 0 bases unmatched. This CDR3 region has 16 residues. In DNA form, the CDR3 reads TGTGCCAGCAGTGAACTAGCGGGGGGGTCCTACAATGAGCAGTTCTTC. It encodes CASSELAGGSYNEQFF.

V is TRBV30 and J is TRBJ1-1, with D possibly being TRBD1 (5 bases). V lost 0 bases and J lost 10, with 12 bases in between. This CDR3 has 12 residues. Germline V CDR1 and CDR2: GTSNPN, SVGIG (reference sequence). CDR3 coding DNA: TGTGCCTGGAGTGTATCGGGGGTAAGAGCTTTCTTT. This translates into CAWSVSGVRAFF.

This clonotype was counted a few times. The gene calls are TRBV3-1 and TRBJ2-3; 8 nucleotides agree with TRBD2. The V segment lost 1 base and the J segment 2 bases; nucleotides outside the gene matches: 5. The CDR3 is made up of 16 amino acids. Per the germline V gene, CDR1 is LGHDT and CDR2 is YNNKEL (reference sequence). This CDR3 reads CASSQGGLAPTDTQYF. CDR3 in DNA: TGTGCCAGCAGCCAAGGAGGACTAGCCCCCACAGATACGCAGTATTTT.

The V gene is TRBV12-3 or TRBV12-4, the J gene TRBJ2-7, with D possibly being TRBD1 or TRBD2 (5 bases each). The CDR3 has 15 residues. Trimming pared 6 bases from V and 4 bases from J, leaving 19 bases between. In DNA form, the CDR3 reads TGTGCCAGCAGGTGGACGGACAAGACTACGTACGAGCAGTACTTC. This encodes CASRWTDKTTYEQYF.

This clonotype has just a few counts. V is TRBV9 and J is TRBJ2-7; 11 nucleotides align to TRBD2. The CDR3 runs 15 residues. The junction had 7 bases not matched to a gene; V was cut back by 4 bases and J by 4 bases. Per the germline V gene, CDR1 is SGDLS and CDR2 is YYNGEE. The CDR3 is CASSPQGLAAYEQYF. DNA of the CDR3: TGTGCCAGCAGCCCACAGGGACTAGCGGCGTACGAGCAGTACTTC.

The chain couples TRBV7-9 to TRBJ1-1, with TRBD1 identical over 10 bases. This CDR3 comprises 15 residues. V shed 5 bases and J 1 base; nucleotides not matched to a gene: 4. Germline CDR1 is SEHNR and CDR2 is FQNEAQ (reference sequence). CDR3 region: CASSPGTGENTEAFF. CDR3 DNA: TGTGCCAGCAGCCCGGGGACAGGGGAGAACACTGAAGCTTTCTTT. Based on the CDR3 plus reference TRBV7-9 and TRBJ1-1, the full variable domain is DTGVSQNPRHKITKRGQNVTFRCDPISEHNRLYWYRQTLGQGPEFLTYFQNEAQLEKSRLLSDRFSAERPKGSFSTLEIQRTEQGDSAMYLCASSPGTGENTEAFFGQGTRLTVV.

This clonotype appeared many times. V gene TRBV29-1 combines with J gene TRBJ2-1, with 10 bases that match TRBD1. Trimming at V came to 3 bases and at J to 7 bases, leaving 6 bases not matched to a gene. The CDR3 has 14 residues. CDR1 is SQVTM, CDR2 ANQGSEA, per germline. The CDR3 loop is CSVDGDRGMNEQFF. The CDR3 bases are TGCAGCGTTGATGGGGACAGGGGTATGAATGAGCAGTTCTTC.

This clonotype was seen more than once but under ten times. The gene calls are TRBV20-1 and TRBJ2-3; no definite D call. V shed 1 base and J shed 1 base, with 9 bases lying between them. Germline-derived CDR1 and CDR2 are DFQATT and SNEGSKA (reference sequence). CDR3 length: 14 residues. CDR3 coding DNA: TGCAGTGCTAGAGGGCTAGTGGGCACAGATACGCAGTATTTT. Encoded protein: CSARGLVGTDTQYF.

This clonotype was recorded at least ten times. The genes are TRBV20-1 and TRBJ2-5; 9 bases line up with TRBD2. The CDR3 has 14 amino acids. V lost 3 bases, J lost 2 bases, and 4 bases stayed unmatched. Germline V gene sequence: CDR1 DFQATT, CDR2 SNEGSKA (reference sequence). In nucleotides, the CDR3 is TGCAGTGCTAGGACTAGCGGTGTGCAAGAGACCCAGTACTTC. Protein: CSARTSGVQETQYF.

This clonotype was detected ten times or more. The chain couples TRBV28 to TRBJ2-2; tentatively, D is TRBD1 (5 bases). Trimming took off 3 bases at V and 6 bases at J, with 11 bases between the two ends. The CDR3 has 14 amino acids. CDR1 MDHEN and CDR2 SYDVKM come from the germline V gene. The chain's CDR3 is CASSFQGIAGELFF. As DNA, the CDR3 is TGTGCCAGCAGTTTCCAGGGTATAGCCGGGGAGCTGTTTTTT.

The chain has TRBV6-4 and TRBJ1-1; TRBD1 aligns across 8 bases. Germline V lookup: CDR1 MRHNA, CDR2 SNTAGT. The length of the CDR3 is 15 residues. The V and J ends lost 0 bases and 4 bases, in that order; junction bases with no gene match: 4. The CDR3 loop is CASSDSNRGVTEAFF. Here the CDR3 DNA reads TGTGCCAGCAGTGACTCGAACAGGGGGGTCACTGAAGCTTTCTTT.

Written as DNA, the CDR3 is TGCGCCAGCAGCCAAGAAGGGCTAGCGGGACTCACCGGGGAGCTGTTTTTT. Translation gives CASSQEGLAGLTGELFF. The rearrangement joins TRBV4-1 to TRBJ2-2; TRBD2 matches at 9 bases. V lost 0 bases to trimming and J lost 4 bases; unmatched junction nucleotides: 6. CDR3 length: 17 residues. CDR1 is MGHRA and CDR2 is YSYEKL in the germline V gene.

The CDR3 coding sequence is TGCGCCAGCAGCCAAGTGGGGGGTCGCAATCAGCCCCAGCATTTT. Its protein is CASSQVGGRNQPQHF. This chain uses TRBV4-3 with TRBJ1-5; perhaps TRBD1 as D (5 bases). V was pared by 1 base and J by 2 bases, with 9 bases between. The germline V gene encodes CDR1 LGHNA and CDR2 YSLEER. CDR3 size: 15 residues.

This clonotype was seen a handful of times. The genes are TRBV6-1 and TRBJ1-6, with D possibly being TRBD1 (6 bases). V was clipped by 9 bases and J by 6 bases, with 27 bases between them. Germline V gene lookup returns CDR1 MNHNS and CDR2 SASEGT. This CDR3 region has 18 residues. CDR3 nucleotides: TGTGCCAGTCGTCGGGGGACACCAGAAGGTGCCTTTAATTCACCCCTCCACTTT. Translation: CASRRGTPEGAFNSPLHF.

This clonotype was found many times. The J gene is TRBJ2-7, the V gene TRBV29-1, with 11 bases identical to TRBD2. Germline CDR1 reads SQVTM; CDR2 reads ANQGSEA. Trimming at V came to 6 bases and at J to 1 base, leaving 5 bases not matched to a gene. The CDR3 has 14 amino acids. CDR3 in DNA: TGCAGCGTCGTTAGCGGGGGGGCTTCCTACGAGCAGTACTTC. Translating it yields CSVVSGGASYEQYF.

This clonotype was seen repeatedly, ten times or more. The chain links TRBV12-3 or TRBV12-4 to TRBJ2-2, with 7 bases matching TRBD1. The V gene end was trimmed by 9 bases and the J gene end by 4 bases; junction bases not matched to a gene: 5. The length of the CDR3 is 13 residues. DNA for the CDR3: TGTGCCAGTCAGGGGGAGACCACCGGGGAGCTGTTTTTT. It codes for CASQGETTGELFF.

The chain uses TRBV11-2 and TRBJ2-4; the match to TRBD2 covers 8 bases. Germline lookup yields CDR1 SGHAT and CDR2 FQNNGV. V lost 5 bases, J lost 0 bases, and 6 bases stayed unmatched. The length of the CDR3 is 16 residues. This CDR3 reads CASSATSGAAKNIQYF. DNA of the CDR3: TGTGCCAGCAGCGCCACTAGCGGAGCAGCCAAAAACATTCAGTACTTC.